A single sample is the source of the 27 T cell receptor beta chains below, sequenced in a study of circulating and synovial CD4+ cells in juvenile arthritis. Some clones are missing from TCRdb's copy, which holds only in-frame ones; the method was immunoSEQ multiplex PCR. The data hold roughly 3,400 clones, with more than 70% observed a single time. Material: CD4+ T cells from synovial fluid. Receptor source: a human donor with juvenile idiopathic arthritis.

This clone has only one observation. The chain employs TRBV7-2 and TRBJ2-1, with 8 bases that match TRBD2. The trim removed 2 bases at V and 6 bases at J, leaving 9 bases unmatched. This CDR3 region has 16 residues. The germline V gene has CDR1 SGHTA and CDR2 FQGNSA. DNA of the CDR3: TGTGCCAGCAGCTTACTCCCGAGCGGGAGCCCCAATGAGCAGTTCTTC. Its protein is CASSLLPSGSPNEQFF.

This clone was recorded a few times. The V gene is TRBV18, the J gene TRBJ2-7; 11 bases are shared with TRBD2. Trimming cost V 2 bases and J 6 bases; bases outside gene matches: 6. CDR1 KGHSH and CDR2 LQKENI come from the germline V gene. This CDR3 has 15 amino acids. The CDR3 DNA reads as TGTGCCAGCTCACCAGGCACTAGCGGGAGTCTCGAGCAGTACTTC. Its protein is CASSPGTSGSLEQYF.

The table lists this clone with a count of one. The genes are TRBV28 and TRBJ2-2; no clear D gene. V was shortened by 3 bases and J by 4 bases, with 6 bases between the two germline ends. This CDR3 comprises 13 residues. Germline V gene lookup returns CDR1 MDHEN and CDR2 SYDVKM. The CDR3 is CASSFPLTGELFF. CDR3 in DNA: TGTGCCAGCAGTTTTCCCCTCACCGGGGAGCTGTTTTTT.

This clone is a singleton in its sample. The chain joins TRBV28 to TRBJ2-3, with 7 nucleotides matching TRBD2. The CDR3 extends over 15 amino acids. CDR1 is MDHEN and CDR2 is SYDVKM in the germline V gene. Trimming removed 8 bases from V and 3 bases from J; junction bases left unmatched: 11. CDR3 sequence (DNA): TGTGCCAGCCGCGAATTGGGGGGGTCGACAGATACGCAGTATTTT. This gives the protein CASRELGGSTDTQYF.

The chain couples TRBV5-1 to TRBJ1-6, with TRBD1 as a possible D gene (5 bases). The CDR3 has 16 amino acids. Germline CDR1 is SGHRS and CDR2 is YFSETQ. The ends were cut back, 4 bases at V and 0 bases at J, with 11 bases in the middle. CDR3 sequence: CASSLGASSYNSPLHF. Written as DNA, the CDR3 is TGCGCCAGCAGCCTAGGGGCGAGCTCCTATAATTCACCCCTCCACTTT.

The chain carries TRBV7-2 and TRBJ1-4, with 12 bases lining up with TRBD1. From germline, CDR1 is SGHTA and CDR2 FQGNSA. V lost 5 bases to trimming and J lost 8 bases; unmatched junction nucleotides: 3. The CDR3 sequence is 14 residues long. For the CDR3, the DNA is TGTGCCAGCAGCCGGGACAGGGGGCTAGAAAAACTGTTTTTT. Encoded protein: CASSRDRGLEKLFF.

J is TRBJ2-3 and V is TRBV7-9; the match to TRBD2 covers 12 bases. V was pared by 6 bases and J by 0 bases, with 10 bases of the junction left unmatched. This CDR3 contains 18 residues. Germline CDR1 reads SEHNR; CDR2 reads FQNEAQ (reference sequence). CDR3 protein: CASSWTSGIRASTDTQYF. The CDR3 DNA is TGTGCCAGCAGTTGGACTAGCGGGATTCGTGCTAGCACAGATACGCAGTATTTT.

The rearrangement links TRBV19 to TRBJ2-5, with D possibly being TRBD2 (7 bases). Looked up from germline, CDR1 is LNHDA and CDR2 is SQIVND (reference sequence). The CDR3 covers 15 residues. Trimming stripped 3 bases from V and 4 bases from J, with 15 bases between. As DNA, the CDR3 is TGTGCCAGTAGTATTCCGGGGGGCCAGAGAGAGACCCAGTACTTC. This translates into CASSIPGGQRETQYF. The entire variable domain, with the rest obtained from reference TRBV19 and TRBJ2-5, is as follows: DGGITQSPKYLFRKEGQNVTLSCEQNLNHDAMYWYRQDPGQGLRLIYYSQIVNDFQKGDIAEGYSVSREKKESFPLTVTSAQKNPTAFYLCASSIPGGQRETQYFGPGTRLLVL.

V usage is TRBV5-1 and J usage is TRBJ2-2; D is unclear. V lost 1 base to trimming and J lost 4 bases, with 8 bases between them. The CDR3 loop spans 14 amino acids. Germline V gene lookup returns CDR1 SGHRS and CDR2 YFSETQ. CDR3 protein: CASSLPATTGELFF. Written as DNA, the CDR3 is TGCGCCAGCAGCTTGCCAGCGACCACCGGGGAGCTGTTTTTT.

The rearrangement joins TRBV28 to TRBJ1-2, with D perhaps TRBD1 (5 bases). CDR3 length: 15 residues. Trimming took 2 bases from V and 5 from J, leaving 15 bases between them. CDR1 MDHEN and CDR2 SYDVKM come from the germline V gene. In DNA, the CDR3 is TGTGCCAGCAGTTTAGGAGGGGAGGGGAAGTATGGCTACACCTTC. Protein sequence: CASSLGGEGKYGYTF.

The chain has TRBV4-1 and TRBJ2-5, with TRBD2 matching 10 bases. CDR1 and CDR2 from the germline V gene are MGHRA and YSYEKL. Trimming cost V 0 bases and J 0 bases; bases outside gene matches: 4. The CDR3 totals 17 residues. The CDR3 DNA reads TGCGCCAGCAGCCAAGATCGGCTAGCGGGGGACCAAGAGACCCAGTACTTC. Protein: CASSQDRLAGDQETQYF.

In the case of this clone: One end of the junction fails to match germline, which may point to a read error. CDR3 coding DNA: TGTGCCGGCAGGGAGATCGAAGCTTTCTTT. Translating gives CAGREIEAFF. The chain couples TRBV25-1 to TRBJ1-1; tentatively, D is TRBD1 (5 bases). The CDR3 has 10 residues. CDR1 is MGHDK, CDR2 SYGVNS, per germline.

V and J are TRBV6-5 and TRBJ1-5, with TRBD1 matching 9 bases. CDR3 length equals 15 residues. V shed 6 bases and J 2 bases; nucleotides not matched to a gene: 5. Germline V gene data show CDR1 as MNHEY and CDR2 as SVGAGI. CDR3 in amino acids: CASRIDRGGNQPQHF. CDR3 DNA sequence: TGTGCCAGCAGGATCGACAGGGGGGGCAATCAGCCCCAGCATTTT.

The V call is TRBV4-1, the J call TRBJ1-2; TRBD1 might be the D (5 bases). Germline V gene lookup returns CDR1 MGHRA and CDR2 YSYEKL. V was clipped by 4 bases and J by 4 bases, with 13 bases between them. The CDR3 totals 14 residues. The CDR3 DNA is TGCGCCAGCAGCCTAGTAGGGGCCTCCTATGGCTACACCTTC. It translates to CASSLVGASYGYTF.

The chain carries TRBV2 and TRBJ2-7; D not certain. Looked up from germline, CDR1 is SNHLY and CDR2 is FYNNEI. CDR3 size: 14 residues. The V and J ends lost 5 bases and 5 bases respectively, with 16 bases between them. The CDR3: CASSHIEFINEQYF. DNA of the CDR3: TGTGCCAGCAGTCACATCGAATTTATAAACGAGCAGTACTTC.

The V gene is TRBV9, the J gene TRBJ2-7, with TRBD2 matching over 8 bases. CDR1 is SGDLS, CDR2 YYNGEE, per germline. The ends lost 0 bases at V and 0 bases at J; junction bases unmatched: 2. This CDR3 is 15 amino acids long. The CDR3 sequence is CASSVAAGASYEQYF. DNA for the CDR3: TGTGCCAGCAGCGTAGCAGCGGGAGCCTCCTACGAGCAGTACTTC.

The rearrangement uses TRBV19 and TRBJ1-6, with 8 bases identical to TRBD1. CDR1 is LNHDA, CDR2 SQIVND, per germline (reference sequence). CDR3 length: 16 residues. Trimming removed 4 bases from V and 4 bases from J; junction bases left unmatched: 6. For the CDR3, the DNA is TGTGCCAGTAGTACAGGGGGCGCAGGGTATAATTCACCCCTCCACTTT. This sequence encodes CASSTGGAGYNSPLHF.

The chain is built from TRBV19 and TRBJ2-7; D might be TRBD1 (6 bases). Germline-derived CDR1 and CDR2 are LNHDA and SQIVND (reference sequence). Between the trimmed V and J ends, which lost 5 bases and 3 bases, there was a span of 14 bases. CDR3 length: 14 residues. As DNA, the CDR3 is TGTGCCAGTAGTTTACAGGGAGTCGACTACGAGCAGTACTTC. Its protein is CASSLQGVDYEQYF.

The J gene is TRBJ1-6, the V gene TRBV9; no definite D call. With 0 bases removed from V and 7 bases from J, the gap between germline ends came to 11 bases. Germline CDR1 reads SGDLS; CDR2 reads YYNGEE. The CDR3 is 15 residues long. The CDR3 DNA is TGTGCCAGCAGCGTAGGGGCACTCCACAATTCACCCCTCCACTTT. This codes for CASSVGALHNSPLHF.

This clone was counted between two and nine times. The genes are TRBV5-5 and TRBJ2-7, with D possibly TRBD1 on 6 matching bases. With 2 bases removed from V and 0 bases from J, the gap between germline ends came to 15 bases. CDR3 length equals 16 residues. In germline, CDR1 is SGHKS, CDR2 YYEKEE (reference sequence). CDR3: CASSFEFQGSSYEQYF. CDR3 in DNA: TGTGCCAGCAGCTTCGAATTTCAGGGGAGCTCCTACGAGCAGTACTTC.

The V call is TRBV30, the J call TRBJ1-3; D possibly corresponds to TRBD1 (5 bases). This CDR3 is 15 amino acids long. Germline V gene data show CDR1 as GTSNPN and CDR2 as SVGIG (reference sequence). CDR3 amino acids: CAGNPGLPGAWAIYF. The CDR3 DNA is TGTGCGGGTAACCCGGGACTGCCAGGCGCTTGGGCCATATATTTT.

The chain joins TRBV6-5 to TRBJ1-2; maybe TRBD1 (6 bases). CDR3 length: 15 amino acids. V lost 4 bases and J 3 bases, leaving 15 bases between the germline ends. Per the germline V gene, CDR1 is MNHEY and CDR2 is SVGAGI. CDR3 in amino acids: CASSSSWTAHYGYTF. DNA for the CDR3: TGTGCCAGCAGTTCCTCATGGACAGCCCACTATGGCTACACCTTC.

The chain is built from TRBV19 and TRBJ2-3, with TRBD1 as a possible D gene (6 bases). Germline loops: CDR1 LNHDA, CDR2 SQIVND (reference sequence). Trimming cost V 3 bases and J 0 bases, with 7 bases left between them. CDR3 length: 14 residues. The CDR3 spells CASSMGASTDTQYF. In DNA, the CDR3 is TGTGCCAGTAGTATGGGGGCTAGCACAGATACGCAGTATTTT. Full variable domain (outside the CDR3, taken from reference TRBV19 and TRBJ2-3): DGGITQSPKYLFRKEGQNVTLSCEQNLNHDAMYWYRQDPGQGLRLIYYSQIVNDFQKGDIAEGYSVSREKKESFPLTVTSAQKNPTAFYLCASSMGASTDTQYFGPGTRLTVL.

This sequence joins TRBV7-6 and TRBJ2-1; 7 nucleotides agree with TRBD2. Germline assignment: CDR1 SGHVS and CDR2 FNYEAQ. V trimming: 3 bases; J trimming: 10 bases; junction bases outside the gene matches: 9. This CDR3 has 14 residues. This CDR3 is CASSLLAATGEQFF. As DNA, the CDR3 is TGTGCCAGCAGCTTGCTAGCGGCGACGGGAGAGCAGTTCTTC.

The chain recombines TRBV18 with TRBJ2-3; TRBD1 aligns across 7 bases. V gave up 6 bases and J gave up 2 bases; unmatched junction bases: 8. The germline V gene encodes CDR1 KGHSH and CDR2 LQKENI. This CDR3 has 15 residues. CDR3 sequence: CASSALTGNTDTQYF. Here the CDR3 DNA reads TGTGCCAGCTCGGCCCTGACAGGGAACACAGATACGCAGTATTTT.

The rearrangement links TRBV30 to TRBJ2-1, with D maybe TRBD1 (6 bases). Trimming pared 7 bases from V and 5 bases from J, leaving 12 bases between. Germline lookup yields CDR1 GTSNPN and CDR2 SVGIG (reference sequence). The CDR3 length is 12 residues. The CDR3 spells CAFRDIDNEQFF. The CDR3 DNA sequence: TGTGCCTTCCGGGACATAGACAATGAGCAGTTCTTC. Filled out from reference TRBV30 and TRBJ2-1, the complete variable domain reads SQTIHQWPATLVQPVGSPLSLECTVEGTSNPNLYWYRQAAGRGLQLLFYSVGIGQISSEVPQNLSASRPQDRQFILSSKKLLLSDSGFYLCAFRDIDNEQFFGPGTRLTVL.

CDR3 in amino acids: CSARDRVRYTF. In DNA form, the CDR3 reads TGCAGTGCTCGGGACAGGGTGCGCTACACCTTC. This chain uses TRBV20-1 with TRBJ1-2; 9 bases align to TRBD1. V dropped 5 bases and J dropped 9; count of bases not matched to a gene: 4. The CDR3 contains 11 residues. Germline CDR1 DFQATT, CDR2 SNEGSKA (reference sequence).